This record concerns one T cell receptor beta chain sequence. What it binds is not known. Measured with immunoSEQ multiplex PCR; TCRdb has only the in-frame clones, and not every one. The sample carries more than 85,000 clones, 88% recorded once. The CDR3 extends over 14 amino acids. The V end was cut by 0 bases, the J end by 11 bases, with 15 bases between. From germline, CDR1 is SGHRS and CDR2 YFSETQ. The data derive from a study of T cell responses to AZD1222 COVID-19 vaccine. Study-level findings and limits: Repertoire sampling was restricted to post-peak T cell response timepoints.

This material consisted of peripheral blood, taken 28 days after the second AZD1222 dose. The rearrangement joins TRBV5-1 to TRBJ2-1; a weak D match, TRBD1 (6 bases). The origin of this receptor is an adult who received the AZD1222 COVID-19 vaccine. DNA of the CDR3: TGCGCCAGCAGCTTGGCACAGGGTGGTACGCAGCAGTTCTTC. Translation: CASSLAQGGTQQFF. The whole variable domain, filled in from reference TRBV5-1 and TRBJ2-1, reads KAGVTQTPRYLIKTRGQQVTLSCSPISGHRSVSWYQQTPGQGLQFLFEYFSETQRNKGNFPGRFSGRQFSNSRSEMNVSTLELGDSALYLCASSLAQGGTQQFFGPGTRLTVL.